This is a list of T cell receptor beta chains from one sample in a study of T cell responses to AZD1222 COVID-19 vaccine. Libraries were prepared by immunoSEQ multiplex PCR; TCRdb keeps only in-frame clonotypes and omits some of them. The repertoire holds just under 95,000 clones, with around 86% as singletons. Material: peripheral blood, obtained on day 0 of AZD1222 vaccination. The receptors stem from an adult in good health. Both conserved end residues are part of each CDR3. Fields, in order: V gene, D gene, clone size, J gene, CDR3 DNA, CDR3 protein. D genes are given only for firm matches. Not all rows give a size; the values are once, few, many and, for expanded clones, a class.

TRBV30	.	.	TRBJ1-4	TGTGCCTGGAGTGTAGACACCAACAATGAAAAACTGTTTTTT	CAWSVDTNNEKLFF
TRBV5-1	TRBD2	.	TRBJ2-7	TGCGCCAGCAGCCAACTAGCGGGAGGGCCTATCGACGAGCAGTACTTC	CASSQLAGGPIDEQYF
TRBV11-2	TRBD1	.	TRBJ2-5	TGTGCCAGCAGCCTGGTAACAGGGGGCGCGGCAGAGACCCAGTACTTC	CASSLVTGGAAETQYF
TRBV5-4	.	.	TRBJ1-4	TGTGCCAGCAGCTTAGACAGGACAAATGAAAAACTGTTTTTT	CASSLDRTNEKLFF
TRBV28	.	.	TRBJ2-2	TGTGCCAGCAGGGCGGACATAGGGGAGCTGTTTTTT	CASRADIGELFF
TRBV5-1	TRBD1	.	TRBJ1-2	TGCGCCAGCAGCTTGGGACAGGGGACTTTCTATGGCTACACCTTC	CASSLGQGTFYGYTF
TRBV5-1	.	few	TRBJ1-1	TGCGCCAGCAGCTTGGACGGATCGAACACTGAAGCTTTCTTT	CASSLDGSNTEAFF
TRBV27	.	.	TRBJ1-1	TGTGCCAGCAGAGGCTACAGTTCGAACACTGAAGCTTTCTTT	CASRGYSSNTEAFF
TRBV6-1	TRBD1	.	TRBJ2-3	TGTGCCAGCAGTGAGGGACAGGGTTGGGGATCAGATACGCAGTATTTT	CASSEGQGWGSDTQYF
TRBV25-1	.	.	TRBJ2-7	TGTGCCAGCAGTGATTCAGGACGGCGGTACGAGCAGTACTTC	CASSDSGRRYEQYF
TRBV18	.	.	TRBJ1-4	TGTGCCAGCTCACTTACCGGGACAAATGAAAAACTGTTTTTT	CASSLTGTNEKLFF